The entry below gives a single TCR beta chain sequence along with its context. Sequencing was performed with immunoSEQ multiplex PCR; in TCRdb, only in-frame clones are kept and a portion is missing. The sample lists approximately 69,000 clones, around 77% occurring once. The data originate from a study of blood T cell repertoires in COVID-19. Study-level background: COVID-19 samples, acute and convalescent, were from the United States, Italy and Spain. The analysed material was cDNA or gDNA that came from T cells, B-cell-depleted T cells, or PBMCs.

This TCR derives from a man aged 55 to 70 with acute or convalescent COVID-19. Sequenced input: peripheral blood.

The CDR3 is CASSPRGTGTMDTQYF. The CDR3 coding sequence is TGTGCCAGCAGCCCCCGGGGGACAGGGACAATGGATACGCAGTATTTT. The gene calls are TRBV7-9 and TRBJ2-3, with 9 bases lining up with TRBD1. There are 16 residues in the CDR3. Trimming at V came to 5 bases and at J to 6 bases, leaving 12 bases not matched to a gene. Germline CDR1 reads SEHNR; CDR2 reads FQNEAQ (reference sequence).